This TCR beta chain was identified in a study of metastatic and nonmetastatic thyroid tumors. Study information: Repertoires from blood and tumor or nodule tissue of malignant and benign thyroid patients were compared. Study outcomes and limitations: The study reportedly found significantly higher TCR beta diversity in malignant thyroid tumors than benign nodules, in blood and tumor.

With MiXCR, TCRdb called clones anew from the PCR reads. The sample carries about 70,000 clones, 18% recorded once. No treatment of any kind had been given to any patient before thyroid surgery. From germline, CDR1 is KGHSH and CDR2 LQKENI. V lost 6 bases to trimming and J lost 5 bases; unmatched junction nucleotides: 12. CDR3 length equals 15 residues. This clone was observed at least ten times. Its antigen is as yet unknown. This TCR came from a female donor with papillary thyroid cancer or a benign thyroid nodule (not recorded which). Some clones in this sample may be carry-over from other donors' samples. Sequenced material: blood. The rearrangement uses TRBV18 and TRBJ2-5; TRBD1 matches at 7 bases. CDR3 DNA: TGTGCCAGCTCCCCCACAGGGGAGAAGGTTGAGACCCAGTACTTC. Translating it yields CASSPTGEKVETQYF.